In its sample, the clone carrying this T cell receptor (beta chain) was seen a few times. Its antigen is as yet unknown. The sample comes from a study of Ad26.COV2.S vaccination and SARS-CoV-2 variants. Study-wide findings and caveats: Placebo recipients showed lower spike-specific TCR breadth than vaccinees. Vaccinated and placebo-treated recipients had similar non-spike TCR breadth.

Repertoires were generated with immunoSEQ multiplex PCR, while TCRdb's copy carries only in-frame clones and drops some. The table shows some 460,000 clones, with 89% occurring only once. Germline lookup yields CDR1 SGHNT and CDR2 YENEEA. V shed 5 bases and J 2 bases; nucleotides not matched to a gene: 6. The length of the CDR3 is 15 residues. Treatment here: around 19 received Ad26.COV2.S at low or high dose, single or two shots; several received placebo; per-sample allocation not given. Samples analyzed were those drawn on day 63 after the first vaccine or placebo injection. An Ad26 vector expressing Wuhan-strain SARS-CoV-2 spike served as the vaccine.

Specimen: peripheral blood, collected in a trial of Ad26.COV2.S vaccine versus placebo. V and J are TRBV11-3 and TRBJ2-3; 8 bases fit TRBD2. The sequence came from a person between 18 and 65 years old who received the Ad26.COV2.S COVID-19 vaccine or a placebo. CDR3 amino acids: CASSKFSGITDTQYF. For the CDR3, the DNA is TGTGCCAGCAGCAAATTTAGCGGGATCACAGATACGCAGTATTTT.